This entry is about one T cell receptor beta chain. The specificity of this receptor is unknown. Just one base apart from a much larger clone, this may be a read error. Based on the germline V gene, the CDR1 and CDR2 sequences are KGHSH and LQKENI. The CDR3 starts with the cysteine, ends with the phenylalanine, and has 14 residues. Only the CDR3 DNA is retained, 42 bases long and in frame from the first base. TCR alpha and beta CDR3 regions were amplified with the iRepertoire nested amplicon-rescue multiplex PCR (arm-PCR) platform from RNA. One-step reverse transcription and amplification used roughly 95-450 ng of tissue mRNA or PBMC total RNA as input. Following bead purification, Illumina adapters were added by a secondary multiplex PCR, and the libraries were gel-purified between 200 and 400 bp. The libraries contained internal 6-nucleotide barcodes that were used for demultiplexing. Libraries were sequenced on an Illumina MiSeq with 2x220 or 2x250 nucleotide paired-end reads. Turning to the authors' computational methods: Paired reads were merged with FLASH 1.2.11 and aligned to the GRCh37 human genome with BWA-MEM before extracting TRA and TRB reads. V and J assignment used an IMGT-derived reference of cassette sequences and CDR3 motifs that included pseudogenes. Reads were translated in three frames, and productive CDR3s were defined as those with a C...FGXG motif and no stop codons. Clonotypes were defined as unique combinations of V-J cassette pair and CDR3 amino acid sequence. Reads were filtered by Hamming distance, thresholded by each sample's sequence error rate in mapped regions. TCRdb reprocessing: public reads trimmed at Q25 with fastp, clones called with MiXCR, in-frame beta chains kept. When rows share a CDR3 protein, they turn into one entry using the most common DNA and genes. The V and J calls come from TCRdb's annotation, not from the publication. The sample table shows over 80,000 distinct CDR3 sequences, and around 40% are seen once. The top ten clones comprise 35% to 40% of the sample.

The data were obtained in a study of glioma-infiltrating T cells listed by TCRdb under 2016. General notes on the study: Sequencing of TCR alpha- and beta-chain repertoires was performed on glioma tissue, on non-neoplastic brain tissue, and on matched peripheral blood mononuclear cells. Each tissue-infiltrating repertoire was compared with the same patient's peripheral blood repertoire to measure divergence between tissue and blood T-cell populations. Three low-grade glioma patients, several primary glioblastoma patients, and three non-glioma patients who contributed non-neoplastic brain tissue made up the paired cohort.

Study-level results and caveats: Very few CDR3 sequences were found to be shared between tissue and blood, and this scarcity was attributed to high CDR3 diversity and limited sampling. Group comparisons were based on small numbers of patients: three non-neoplastic, three low-grade glioma and 7 to 9 glioblastoma patients. VJ-independent divergence between tissue and blood was lower than expected in non-neoplastic patients but higher than expected in all gliomas, particularly low-grade gliomas.

The sequence links TRBV18 to TRBJ2-7, and TRBD2 matches 8 of the central bases. This clonotype was obtained from a human donor with low-grade glioma or glioblastoma, undergoing nonglioma brain surgery, or in good health (not recorded which). Specimen: glioma tissue, nonneoplastic brain tissue, or PBMCs (not recorded which). The DNA is TGTGACAGCTTTGTAGCGGGGAAATACTACGAGCAGTACTTC. It codes for CDSFVAGKYYEQYF.